One and the same sample provided the 23 T cell receptor beta chains below, sequenced in a study of blood T cell repertoires in COVID-19. Sequencing was performed with immunoSEQ multiplex PCR; in TCRdb, only in-frame clones are kept and a portion is missing. The table lists about 310,000 clones, roughly 90% of them singletons, with just under 9% in the top ten. The sample consisted of PBMCs or T cells enriched from blood (not recorded which). These receptors all stem from a woman in her late teens or twenties who had recovered from COVID-19.

This chain uses TRBV10-3 with TRBJ2-2; D is undetermined. The V gene's germline CDR1 is ENHRY and CDR2 SYGVKD. Trimming took 2 bases from V and 5 from J, leaving 6 bases between them. The CDR3 consists of 13 residues. CDR3 residues: CAISEISTGELFF. The CDR3 DNA sequence: TGTGCCATCAGTGAGATTTCTACCGGGGAGCTGTTTTTT.

The gene calls are TRBV10-3 and TRBJ1-1; 7 nucleotides align to TRBD1. J lost 10 bases, V lost 7 bases, and 15 bases had no gene match. Germline CDR1 is ENHRY and CDR2 is SYGVKD. CDR3 length: 14 amino acids. The chain's CDR3 is CAIKRGTALGVAFF. The CDR3 coding sequence is TGTGCCATCAAAAGGGGGACAGCGCTGGGAGTAGCTTTCTTT.

The chain employs TRBV7-3 and TRBJ1-6; D uncertain. This CDR3 region has 13 residues. Trimming left V 2 bases short and J 8 bases short, with 7 bases between. The germline V gene encodes CDR1 SGHTA and CDR2 FQGTGA. This chain's CDR3 is CASSLERDSPLHF. DNA for the CDR3: TGTGCCAGCAGCTTAGAGCGGGATTCACCCCTCCACTTT.

The CDR3 region has the DNA TGCAGCGTTGATAAGCAGGGGACTAACTCTGGAAACACCATATATTTT. This gives the protein CSVDKQGTNSGNTIYF. This chain connects TRBV29-1 to TRBJ1-3; TRBD1 is a possible D gene (6 bases). CDR3 size: 16 residues. CDR1 is SQVTM, CDR2 ANQGSEA, per germline. V was clipped by 3 bases and J by 0 bases, with 15 bases between them.

The chain couples TRBV11-2 to TRBJ2-1; 8 nucleotides agree with TRBD2. Germline values: CDR1 SGHAT, CDR2 FQNNGV. J was trimmed by 8 bases and V by 6 bases; bases with no gene match: 24. CDR3 length equals 19 residues. For the CDR3, the DNA is TGTGCCAGCAGACTTAGGGGGGGAGGTAGAGCGGGAGACTTAGATGAGCAGTTCTTC. Its protein is CASRLRGGGRAGDLDEQFF.

The J gene is TRBJ2-5, the V gene TRBV27, with D perhaps TRBD1 (5 bases). The CDR3 contains 15 residues. Trimming removed 1 base from V and 2 bases from J, with 11 bases in between. Germline CDR1 is MNHEY and CDR2 is SMNVEV (reference sequence). The CDR3 sequence is CASSLWSGNQETQYF. CDR3 DNA sequence: TGTGCCAGCAGTTTATGGTCAGGGAATCAAGAGACCCAGTACTTC.

This chain uses TRBV11-3 with TRBJ2-7; 9 nucleotides match TRBD2. The junction had 10 bases not matched to a gene; V was cut back by 5 bases and J by 2 bases. This CDR3 has 16 amino acids. Germline V gene data show CDR1 as SGHNT and CDR2 as YENEEA. Here the CDR3 reads CASSRGGASGTYEQYF. CDR3 nucleotides: TGTGCCAGCAGCCGCGGAGGGGCTAGCGGGACCTACGAGCAGTACTTC.

This clone was counted only a few times. This chain joins TRBV2 and TRBJ2-7; D call uncertain. Trimming pared 2 bases from V and 2 bases from J, leaving 10 bases between. The CDR3 consists of 14 residues. Germline V gene sequence: CDR1 SNHLY, CDR2 FYNNEI. CDR3 bases: TGTGCCAGCAGTGAACTACTATCTGCCTACGAGCAGTACTTC. Residues: CASSELLSAYEQYF.

The chain uses TRBV18 and TRBJ1-1; 7 nucleotides agree with TRBD1. The CDR3 length is 15 residues. Germline V gives CDR1 KGHSH, CDR2 LQKENI. The V and J ends lost 2 bases and 5 bases, in that order; junction bases with no gene match: 8. CDR3 region: CASSPIDRADTEAFF. The CDR3, as DNA: TGTGCCAGCTCACCAATCGACAGGGCCGATACTGAAGCTTTCTTT. Full variable domain (outside the CDR3, taken from reference TRBV18 and TRBJ1-1): NAGVMQNPRHLVRRRGQEARLRCSPMKGHSHVYWYRQLPEEGLKFMVYLQKENIIDESGMPKERFSAEFPKEGPSILRIQQVVRGDSAAYFCASSPIDRADTEAFFGQGTRLTVV.

The gene calls are TRBV7-2 and TRBJ2-1; 9 bases fit TRBD1. Germline CDR1 SGHTA, CDR2 FQGNSA. The CDR3 loop spans 16 amino acids. Unmatched junction bases numbered 6, after V lost 1 base and J lost 5 bases. The chain's CDR3 is CASSLVGTGWDNEQFF. DNA of the CDR3: TGTGCCAGCAGCTTAGTTGGGACAGGGTGGGACAATGAGCAGTTCTTC.

The chain links TRBV27 to TRBJ1-1; D uncertain. CDR3 length equals 14 residues. Trimming took off 8 bases at V and 3 bases at J, with 16 bases between the two ends. In germline, CDR1 is MNHEY, CDR2 SMNVEV (reference sequence). In DNA, the CDR3 is TGTGCCAGCGCCCCGTTGGGCGGGGACACTGAAGCTTTCTTT. Residues: CASAPLGGDTEAFF.

The chain combines TRBV12-3 or TRBV12-4 with TRBJ2-5; D unclear. The length of the CDR3 is 13 residues. Deletions cut 1 base from V and 7 bases from J, with 10 bases between. CDR3 nucleotides: TGTGCCAGCAGTTTAGGCAGCGCGGCGACCCAGTACTTC. It yields the protein CASSLGSAATQYF.

The V gene is TRBV19, the J gene TRBJ2-7, with a tentative D call TRBD1 (6 bases). V lost 5 bases and J lost 3, with 11 bases in between. The CDR3 consists of 13 residues. CDR1 LNHDA and CDR2 SQIVND come from the germline V gene (reference sequence). The CDR3 nucleotides are TGTGCCAGTAGTGGGGGCGCGGGCTACGAGCAGTACTTC. Amino acids: CASSGGAGYEQYF.

V and J are TRBV28 and TRBJ1-1; no reliable D call. CDR3 length equals 12 residues. Germline lookup yields CDR1 MDHEN and CDR2 SYDVKM. V lost 3 bases and J lost 7, with 9 bases in between. CDR3: CASSFSPFEAFF. CDR3 DNA: TGTGCCAGCAGTTTTTCCCCGTTTGAAGCTTTCTTT.

The chain is built from TRBV11-3 and TRBJ2-2; TRBD2 matches 9 bases. Germline V CDR1 and CDR2: SGHNT, YENEEA. Germline trimming cut 3 bases from V and 5 bases from J; bases unmatched to any gene: 4. The CDR3 totals 15 residues. This chain's CDR3 is CASSLESGGTGELFF. The CDR3 nucleotides are TGTGCCAGCAGCTTGGAGAGCGGGGGGACCGGGGAGCTGTTTTTT.

This rearrangement joins TRBV27 to TRBJ2-7, with D possibly being TRBD1 (6 bases). The CDR3 sequence is 13 residues long. Trimming pared 5 bases from V and 4 bases from J, leaving 12 bases between. Germline assignment: CDR1 MNHEY and CDR2 SMNVEV (reference sequence). For the CDR3, the DNA is TGTGCCAGCAGTCCTGGGGGCCGATACGAGCAGTACTTC. Protein sequence: CASSPGGRYEQYF.

This clone was observed a single time. The chain links TRBV20-1 to TRBJ1-2; 10 bases are shared with TRBD1. V was pared by 3 bases and J by 4 bases, with 8 bases of the junction left unmatched. CDR3 length: 15 residues. Germline V lookup: CDR1 DFQATT, CDR2 SNEGSKA (reference sequence). CDR3 amino acids: CSASVRGQGSYGYTF. The CDR3 DNA sequence: TGCAGTGCTAGTGTCCGGGGACAGGGGAGCTATGGCTACACCTTC.

This clone was recorded once. This chain uses TRBV5-1 with TRBJ1-4, with 7 nucleotides matching TRBD1. Trimming removed 3 bases from V and 0 bases from J; junction bases left unmatched: 8. The length of the CDR3 is 17 residues. Germline CDR1 is SGHRS and CDR2 is YFSETQ. The CDR3 DNA reads TGCGCCAGCAGCTCGTCCCGACAGGGAGCAACTAATGAAAAACTGTTTTTT. The encoded protein is CASSSSRQGATNEKLFF.

The V gene is TRBV5-1, the J gene TRBJ2-1; 7 positions agree with TRBD2. This CDR3 is built from 13 residues. V lost 4 bases, J lost 7 bases, and 5 bases stayed unmatched. Germline values: CDR1 SGHRS, CDR2 YFSETQ. CDR3 sequence: CASSPYSGNEQFF. DNA for the CDR3: TGCGCCAGCAGCCCTTATAGCGGGAATGAGCAGTTCTTC.

The count of this clone is one. V and J are TRBV14 and TRBJ2-7, with 8 bases that match TRBD1. CDR3 length equals 14 residues. Germline V gene sequence: CDR1 SGHDN, CDR2 FVKESK. Trimming cost V 4 bases and J 3 bases; bases outside gene matches: 5. The CDR3 bases are TGTGCCAGCAGCCCCGGACAGGGAGGCTACGAGCAGTACTTC. Its protein is CASSPGQGGYEQYF.

The J gene is TRBJ1-1, the V gene TRBV4-3; TRBD1 agrees at 8 bases. J gave up 6 bases and V 4 bases, and 1 base lay outside the gene matches. The CDR3 has 12 amino acids. Per germline, CDR1 LGHNA and CDR2 YSLEER. CDR3: CASSLTGAEAFF. CDR3 sequence (DNA): TGCGCCAGCAGCCTGACAGGGGCTGAAGCTTTCTTT.

This chain joins TRBV28 and TRBJ2-1; 14 positions match TRBD2. Trimming removed 5 bases from V and 7 bases from J; junction bases left unmatched: 7. The CDR3 is 16 residues long. Germline V gene lookup returns CDR1 MDHEN and CDR2 SYDVKM. CDR3 sequence: CASSPPGTSGRNEQFF. The CDR3 DNA follows: TGTGCCAGCAGTCCCCCAGGGACTAGCGGGAGAAATGAGCAGTTCTTC.

The chain uses TRBV5-4 and TRBJ2-7; D not certain. This CDR3 has 12 amino acids. Trimming left V 4 bases short and J 7 bases short, with 12 bases between. Per germline, CDR1 SGHNT and CDR2 YYREEE (reference sequence). In DNA, the CDR3 is TGTGCCAGCAGCGCGCGACTTGGGGAGCAGTACTTC. Translated, it gives CASSARLGEQYF.